This T cell receptor beta chain was captured in a study of memory CD4+ T cells and cytomegalovirus serostatus. The overall study: Donors were healthy Belgian adults, 10 or so CMV seropositive and fewer than 30 seronegative.

Per germline, CDR1 SGHNT and CDR2 YYREEE (reference sequence). CDR3 length: 16 amino acids. V dropped 4 bases and J dropped 2; count of bases not matched to a gene: 7. Single viable CD3+CD4+CD8-CD45RO+ cells were sorted as the memory CD4+ T cells. Here immunoSEQ multiplex PCR was the method, and the copy in TCRdb shows in-frame clones only, minus some. The repertoire includes fewer than 90,000 clones, under 80% of them detected once, and just over 2.5% sits in the top ten. The source is an adult in good health and CMV-seropositive. This chain uses TRBV5-4 with TRBJ1-2; 11 bases are shared with TRBD1. Source material: memory CD4+ T cells from blood. CDR3 in amino acids: CASSAGRTGGNYGYTF. Written as DNA, the CDR3 is TGTGCCAGCAGCGCAGGGAGGACAGGGGGCAACTATGGCTACACCTTC.